Reported below is one TCR beta chain. The specificity of this receptor is unknown. The sample holds no much larger clone one base away, and base qualities are not on file. Library creation used the immunoSEQ multiplex PCR assay. Rearranged TCR beta chain sequences were amplified using the hsTCRB Kit according to the manufacturer's protocol. Sequencing of TCRB libraries was carried out on an Illumina MiSeq. From the authors' description of their analysis: Demultiplexing, trimming and gene mapping were performed with the kit vendor's proprietary platform. Not all clones reach the TCRdb copy of this immuneACCESS table, which keeps in-frame sequences only. Checked studies attribute under half of the gap to unresolved V genes and leave the rest unexplained. The DNA was the basis for D and trimming; V, J and clone size are from that table. The sample includes 45,000 to 65,000 clones, with roughly 80% observed a single time. The ten largest clones capture around 21% of the sample.

The source of the sample is a study of a mutant IDH1 vaccine in newly diagnosed glioma (dated by TCRdb to the early 2020s). About the study as a whole: Of the approximately 29 treated patients, around 62% were male and about 40% were female, and a mean age of roughly 40 years was recorded. Prior to enrollment, standard therapy consisting of radiotherapy alone, temozolomide alone, or radiochemotherapy with temozolomide had been administered to patients, with the combination being received by most patients. Peripheral blood was drawn at six visits: V03 (baseline), V05, V07, V10, V12 and V13. Longitudinal TCRB deep sequencing was performed for 25 to 30 treated patients wherever samples were available for exploratory analyses. Beyond this particular receptor, the publication reports: Selection of PBMC samples for TCRB deep sequencing was based on availability. Vaccine-induced immune responses across multiple MHC alleles were detected in 93.3% of patients. The authors stated that sample limitations prevented analyses of patient blood samples from being reproduced. Pseudoprogression appeared unrelated to alterations in the top peripheral T cell clonotypes detected by TCRB sequencing.

The time point label, as the study defines it: baseline, week 1 (first vaccination visit). According to the study, the label for this sample's treatment or condition signals: pre-vaccination baseline after standard-of-care therapy. Newly diagnosed WHO grade 3 or 4 IDH1-mutant astrocytomas showing loss of nuclear ATRX were present in the donors. The samples were drawn from NOA16, a multicentre, single-arm, open-label phase I trial in Germany that tested a mutant IDH1 peptide vaccine in humans for the first time. Visit V03 blood draws served as the baseline sample for immunogenicity testing. Genomic DNA for TCRB sequencing was extracted from EDTA blood using the DNeasy Blood and Tissue Kit. V lost 5 bases and J lost 8 bases; the stretch between them is 18 bases long. The CDR3, from cysteine to phenylalanine, totals 14 residues. The retained sequence is limited to the CDR3, 42 bases, with the frame set at the first base. In the germline V gene (reference sequence), CDR1 corresponds to LNHDA and CDR2 to SQIVND.

The sequence was obtained from a man between 18 and 29 years old with glioma. The V and J genes are TRBV19 and TRBJ1-2; the D gene is not confidently resolved. Sequencing was performed on PBMCs, taken from a glioma patient treated with radiotherapy, temozolomide or both. At the DNA level, the sequence is TGTGCCAGTAGTCTGACAACGCCCTCGTCGGGCTACACCTTC. Its protein is CASSLTTPSSGYTF.